This record looks at one T cell receptor beta chain sequence and its context. Its antigen remains unknown. This specimen belongs to a study of T-cell memory formation after mild COVID-19. Study findings and constraints: CD4+ clones that contracted lay mainly in CM and EM; CD8+ ones lay in EMRA. The finding that pre-infection memory included some responding clones suggested that cross-reactive memory joined.

Per germline, CDR1 SGHTA and CDR2 FQGNSA. The V gene lost 3 bases and the J gene lost 0 bases, with 12 bases spanning the gap. The CDR3 totals 16 residues. Via MiXCR, TCRdb re-called the 5' RACE reads, giving one row per CDR3 protein. This sample has almost 350,000 distinct CDR3 sequences, with under 25% found just once. The receptor's source is a man aged 18 to 29 who had mild COVID-19 (a few samples of this study predate the infection). Cell type and time point are not known. The rearrangement joins TRBV7-2 to TRBJ1-5; D may be TRBD1 (5 bases). Specimen: PBMCs or a T cell subset sorted from them (not recorded which). CDR3 sequence reads: CASSFSGTYSNQPQHF. The CDR3 coding sequence is TGTGCCAGCAGCTTCTCCGGGACGTATAGCAATCAGCCCCAGCATTTT.